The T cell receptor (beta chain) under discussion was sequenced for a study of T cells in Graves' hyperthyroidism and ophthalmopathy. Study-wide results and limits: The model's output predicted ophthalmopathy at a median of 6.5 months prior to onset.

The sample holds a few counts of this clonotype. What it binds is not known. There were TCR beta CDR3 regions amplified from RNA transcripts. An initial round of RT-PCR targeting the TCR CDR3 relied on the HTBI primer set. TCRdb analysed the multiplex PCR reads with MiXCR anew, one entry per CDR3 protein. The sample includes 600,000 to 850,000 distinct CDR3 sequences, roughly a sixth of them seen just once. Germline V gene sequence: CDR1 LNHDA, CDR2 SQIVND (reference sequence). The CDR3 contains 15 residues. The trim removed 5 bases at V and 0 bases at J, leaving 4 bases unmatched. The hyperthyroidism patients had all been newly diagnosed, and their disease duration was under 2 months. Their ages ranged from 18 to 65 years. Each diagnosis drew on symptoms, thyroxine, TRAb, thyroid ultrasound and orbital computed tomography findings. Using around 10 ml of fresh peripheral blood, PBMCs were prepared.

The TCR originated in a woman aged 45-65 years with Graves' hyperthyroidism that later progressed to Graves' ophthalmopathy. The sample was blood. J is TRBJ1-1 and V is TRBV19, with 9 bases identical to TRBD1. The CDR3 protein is CASSYRDRVNTEAFF. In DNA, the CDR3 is TGTGCCAGTAGTTACCGGGACAGGGTGAACACTGAAGCTTTCTTT.